One sample yielded the 9 T cell receptor beta chains listed below, sequenced in a study of early T cells in non-severe SARS-CoV-2 infection (dated by TCRdb to about 2021). Libraries were made using 5' RACE. Sequenced using a NextSeq 500. TCRdb trimmed the raw reads at Q25, called clones with MiXCR and kept productive beta chains. Rows with a matching CDR3 protein are joined into one entry that keeps the most common DNA and genes. The sample records 90,000 to 120,000 distinct CDR3 sequences, roughly 11% of which are singletons. Approximately 7.3% of the sample is taken by the ten largest. The specimen was whole blood. The receptor set was obtained from an adult who was a healthcare worker with PCR-confirmed SARS-CoV-2 infection or an uninfected control (not recorded which).

Points on this clonotype: With a much larger clone just one base away, this may be a read error. The CDR3 DNA reads TGTGTCACCCTACTGACTAGCGGGACAGATACGCAGTATTTT. This encodes CVTLLTSGTDTQYF. The chain recombines TRBV6-1 with TRBJ2-3; 10 nucleotides line up with TRBD2. Germline loops: CDR1 MNHNS, CDR2 SASEGT. The CDR3 is 14 residues long.

Concerning this clonotype: At one of its ends the junction is not consistent with the germline gene, which may arise from a read error. The V gene is TRBV6-1, the J gene TRBJ2-7; a possible D gene is TRBD1 (5 bases). CDR1 is MNHNS, CDR2 SASEGT, per germline. CDR3 length equals 16 residues. The CDR3 protein is CVSSEGYGALIYEQYF. CDR3 coding DNA: TGTGTCAGCAGTGAAGGTTATGGGGCGCTTATCTACGAGCAGTACTTC.

This clonotype was observed at least ten times. The genes are TRBV4-1 and TRBJ2-1, with a weak D call TRBD2 (6 bases). The CDR3 is 16 residues long. Per the germline V gene, CDR1 is MGHRA and CDR2 is YSYEKL. V lost 2 bases, J lost 7 bases, and 18 bases lay in between. The CDR3 loop is CASSQIRLVHSNEQFF. The CDR3 coding sequence is TGCGCCAGCAGCCAAATTCGACTAGTCCATTCAAATGAGCAGTTCTTC.

This clonotype was observed a handful of times. The chain couples TRBV4-3 to TRBJ1-1, with D unresolved. CDR1 and CDR2 (germline): LGHNA, YSLEER. CDR3 size: 13 residues. V was trimmed by 1 base and J by 5 bases, leaving 8 bases between them. The CDR3 region is CASSQGPRTEAFF. In DNA form, the CDR3 reads TGCGCCAGCAGCCAAGGCCCGCGGACTGAAGCTTTCTTT.

This clonotype was observed many times. This rearrangement joins TRBV4-3 to TRBJ2-1; D remains ambiguous. Germline CDR1 LGHNA, CDR2 YSLEER. V lost 0 bases to trimming and J lost 12 bases, with 18 bases between them. The CDR3 sequence is 15 residues long. CDR3 in amino acids: CASSQDRANSPGQFF. CDR3 sequence (DNA): TGCGCCAGCAGCCAAGATCGGGCCAATAGTCCGGGGCAGTTCTTC.

The chain is built from TRBV7-9 and TRBJ2-5; 8 nucleotides agree with TRBD1. The length of the CDR3 is 15 residues. V dropped 4 bases and J dropped 3; count of bases not matched to a gene: 7. Germline loops: CDR1 SEHNR, CDR2 FQNEAQ (reference sequence). The CDR3 DNA follows: TGTGCCAGCAGCTACAGACTGACAGGGGAAGAGACCCAGTACTTC. This codes for CASSYRLTGEETQYF.

This clonotype was counted many times. V usage is TRBV30 and J usage is TRBJ2-7; 7 bases agree with TRBD1. The germline gives CDR1 GTSNPN, CDR2 SVGIG (reference sequence). The CDR3 covers 16 residues. With V trimmed by 3 bases and J by 1 base, 12 bases remained unmatched. DNA of the CDR3: TGTGCCTGGAGCGCTACCATGACAGGGAGATCCTACGAGCAGTACTTC. Protein sequence: CAWSATMTGRSYEQYF.

This clonotype appeared many times. The V and J genes are TRBV15 and TRBJ2-7; no clear D. The germline V gene has CDR1 LNHNV and CDR2 YYDKDF (reference sequence). Trimming stripped 6 bases from V and 3 bases from J, with 12 bases between. This CDR3 has 13 residues. The CDR3 sequence: CATSSDRDYEQYF. For the CDR3, the DNA is TGTGCCACCAGTTCGGACCGAGACTACGAGCAGTACTTC. Variable domain in full (rest from reference TRBV15 and TRBJ2-7): DAMVIQNPRYQVTQFGKPVTLSCSQTLNHNVMYWYQQKSSQAPKLLFHYYDKDFNNEADTPDNFQSRRPNTSFCFLDIRSPGLGDTAMYLCATSSDRDYEQYFGPGTRLTVT.

This clonotype was observed many times. The rearrangement joins TRBV5-6 to TRBJ2-3, with no clear D. Looked up from germline, CDR1 is SGHDT and CDR2 is YYEEEE. V shed 3 bases and J shed 1 base, with 3 bases lying between them. This CDR3 region has 12 residues. CDR3 in DNA: TGTGCCAGCAGCTGGGGCACAGATACGCAGTATTTT. It encodes CASSWGTDTQYF.